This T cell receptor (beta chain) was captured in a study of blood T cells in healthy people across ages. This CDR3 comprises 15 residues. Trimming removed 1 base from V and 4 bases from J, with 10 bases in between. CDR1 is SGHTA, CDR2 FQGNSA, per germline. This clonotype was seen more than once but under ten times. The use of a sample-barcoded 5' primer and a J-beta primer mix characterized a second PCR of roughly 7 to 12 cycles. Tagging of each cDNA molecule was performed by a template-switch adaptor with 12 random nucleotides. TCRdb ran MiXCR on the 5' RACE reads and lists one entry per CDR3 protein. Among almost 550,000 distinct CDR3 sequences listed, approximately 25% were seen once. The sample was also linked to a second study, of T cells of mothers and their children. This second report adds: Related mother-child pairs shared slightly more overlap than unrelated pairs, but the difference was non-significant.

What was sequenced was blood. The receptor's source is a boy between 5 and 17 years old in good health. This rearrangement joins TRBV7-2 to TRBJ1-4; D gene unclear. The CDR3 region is CASSLVRRSNEKLFF. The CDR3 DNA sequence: TGTGCCAGCAGCTTAGTCCGGCGGAGTAATGAAAAACTGTTTTTT.